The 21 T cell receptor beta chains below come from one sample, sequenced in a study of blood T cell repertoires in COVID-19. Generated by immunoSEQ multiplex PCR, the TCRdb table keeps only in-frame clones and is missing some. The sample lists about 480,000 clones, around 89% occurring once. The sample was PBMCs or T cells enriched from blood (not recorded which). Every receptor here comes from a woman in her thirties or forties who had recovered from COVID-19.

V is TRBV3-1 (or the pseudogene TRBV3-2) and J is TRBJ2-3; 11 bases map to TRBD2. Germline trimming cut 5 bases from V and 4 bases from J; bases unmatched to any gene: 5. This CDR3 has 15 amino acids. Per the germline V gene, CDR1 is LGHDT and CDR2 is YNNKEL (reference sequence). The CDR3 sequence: CASSSLAGASDTQYF. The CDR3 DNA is TGTGCCAGCAGCTCACTAGCGGGAGCGTCAGATACGCAGTATTTT.

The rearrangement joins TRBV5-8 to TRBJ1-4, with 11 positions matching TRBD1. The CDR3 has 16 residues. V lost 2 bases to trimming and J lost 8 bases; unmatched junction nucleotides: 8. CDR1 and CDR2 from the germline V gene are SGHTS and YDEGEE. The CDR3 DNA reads TGTGCCAGCAGCTTTTTTCAGGGACAGGGGGGCGAAAAACTGTTTTTT. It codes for CASSFFQGQGGEKLFF.

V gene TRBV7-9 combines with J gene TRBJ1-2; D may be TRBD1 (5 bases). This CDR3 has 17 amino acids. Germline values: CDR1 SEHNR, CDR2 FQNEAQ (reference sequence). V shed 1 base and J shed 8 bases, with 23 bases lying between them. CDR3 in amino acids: CASSLVGRASYLAGYTF. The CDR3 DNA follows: TGTGCCAGCAGCTTAGTTGGCAGGGCATCGTACCTGGCCGGCTACACCTTC.

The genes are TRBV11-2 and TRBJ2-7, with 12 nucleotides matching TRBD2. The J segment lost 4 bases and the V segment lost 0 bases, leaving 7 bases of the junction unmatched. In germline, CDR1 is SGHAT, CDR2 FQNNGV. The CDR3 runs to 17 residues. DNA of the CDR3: TGTGCCAGCAGCTTAGACTCCCCACTAGCGGGAGGTTACGAGCAGTACTTC. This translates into CASSLDSPLAGGYEQYF.

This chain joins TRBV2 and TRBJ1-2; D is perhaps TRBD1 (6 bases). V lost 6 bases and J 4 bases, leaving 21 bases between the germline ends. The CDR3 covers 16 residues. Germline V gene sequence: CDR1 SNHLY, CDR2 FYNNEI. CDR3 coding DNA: TGTGCCAGCAGCCCCCGTACGGGGGGCGCGTTCTATGGCTACACCTTC. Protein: CASSPRTGGAFYGYTF.

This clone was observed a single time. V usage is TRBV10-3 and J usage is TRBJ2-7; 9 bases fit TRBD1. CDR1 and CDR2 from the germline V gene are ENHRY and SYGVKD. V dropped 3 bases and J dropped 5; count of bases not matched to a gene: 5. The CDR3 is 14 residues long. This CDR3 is CAISDQQGANEQYF. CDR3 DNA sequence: TGTGCCATCAGTGACCAACAGGGGGCCAACGAGCAGTACTTC.

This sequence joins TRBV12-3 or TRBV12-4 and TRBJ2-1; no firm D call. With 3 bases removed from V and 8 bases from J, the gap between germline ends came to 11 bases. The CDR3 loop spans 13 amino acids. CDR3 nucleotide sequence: TGTGCCAGCAGTTTCATCATGGCGGATGAGCAGTTCTTC. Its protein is CASSFIMADEQFF.

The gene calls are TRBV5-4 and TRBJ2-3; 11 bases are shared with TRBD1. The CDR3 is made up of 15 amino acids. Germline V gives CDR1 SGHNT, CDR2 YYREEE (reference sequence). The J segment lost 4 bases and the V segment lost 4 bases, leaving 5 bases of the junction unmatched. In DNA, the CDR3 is TGTGCCAGCAGCCCCTGGACAGGGGGCCCAGATACGCAGTATTTT. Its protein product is CASSPWTGGPDTQYF.

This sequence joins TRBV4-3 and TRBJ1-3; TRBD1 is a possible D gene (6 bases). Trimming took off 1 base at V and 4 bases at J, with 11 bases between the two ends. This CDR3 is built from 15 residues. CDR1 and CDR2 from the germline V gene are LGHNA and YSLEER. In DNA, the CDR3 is TGCGCCAGCAGCCAAGCTTGGGGGCGCGGAAACACCATATATTTT. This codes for CASSQAWGRGNTIYF.

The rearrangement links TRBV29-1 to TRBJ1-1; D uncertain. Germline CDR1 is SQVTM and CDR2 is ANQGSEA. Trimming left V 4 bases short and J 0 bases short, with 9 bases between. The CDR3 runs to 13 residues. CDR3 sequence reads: CSVVGQVNTEAFF. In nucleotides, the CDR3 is TGCAGCGTTGTTGGTCAGGTGAACACTGAAGCTTTCTTT.

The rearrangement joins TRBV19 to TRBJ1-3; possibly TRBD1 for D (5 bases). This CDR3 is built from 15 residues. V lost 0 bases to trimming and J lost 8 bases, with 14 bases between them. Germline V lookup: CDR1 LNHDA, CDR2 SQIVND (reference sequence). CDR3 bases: TGTGCCAGTAGTATAGAGACAGCTAGCGCGGACACCATATATTTT. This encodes CASSIETASADTIYF.

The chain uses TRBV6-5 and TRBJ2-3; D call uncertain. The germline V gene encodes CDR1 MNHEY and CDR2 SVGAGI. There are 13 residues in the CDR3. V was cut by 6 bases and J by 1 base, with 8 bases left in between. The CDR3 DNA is TGTGCCAGCAGCCAACACGGCACAGATACGCAGTATTTT. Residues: CASSQHGTDTQYF.

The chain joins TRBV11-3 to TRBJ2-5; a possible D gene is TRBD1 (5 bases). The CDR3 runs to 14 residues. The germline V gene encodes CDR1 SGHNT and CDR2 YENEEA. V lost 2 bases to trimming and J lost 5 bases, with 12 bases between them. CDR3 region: CASSLFQGTETQYF. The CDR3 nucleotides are TGTGCCAGCAGCTTATTCCAGGGAACGGAGACCCAGTACTTC.

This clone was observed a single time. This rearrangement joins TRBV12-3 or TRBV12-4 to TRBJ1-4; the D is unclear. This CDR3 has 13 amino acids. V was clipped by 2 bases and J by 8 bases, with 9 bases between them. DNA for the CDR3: TGTGCCAGCAGTTTATGGGGAGGCGAAAAACTGTTTTTT. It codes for CASSLWGGEKLFF.

The CDR3: CASGRTYEQYF. The CDR3 nucleotides are TGTGCCAGCGGGAGGACCTACGAGCAGTACTTC. The chain is built from TRBV6-5 and TRBJ2-7; D is perhaps TRBD2 (6 bases). In germline, CDR1 is MNHEY, CDR2 SVGAGI. The CDR3 totals 11 residues. Trimming cost V 8 bases and J 2 bases, with 7 bases left between them.

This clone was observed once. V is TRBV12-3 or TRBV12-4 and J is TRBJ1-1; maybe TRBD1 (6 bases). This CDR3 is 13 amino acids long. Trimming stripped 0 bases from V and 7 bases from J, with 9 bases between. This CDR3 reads CASSLAGGIEAFF. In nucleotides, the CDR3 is TGTGCCAGCAGTTTAGCAGGGGGTATTGAAGCTTTCTTT.

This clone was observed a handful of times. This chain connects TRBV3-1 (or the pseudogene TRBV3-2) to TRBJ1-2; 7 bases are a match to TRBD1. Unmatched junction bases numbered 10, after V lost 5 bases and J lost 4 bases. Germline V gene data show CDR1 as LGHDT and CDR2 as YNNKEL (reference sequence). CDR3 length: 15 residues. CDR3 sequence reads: CASSSTGRDIYGYTF. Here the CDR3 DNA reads TGTGCCAGCAGCTCGACAGGGAGAGATATCTATGGCTACACCTTC.

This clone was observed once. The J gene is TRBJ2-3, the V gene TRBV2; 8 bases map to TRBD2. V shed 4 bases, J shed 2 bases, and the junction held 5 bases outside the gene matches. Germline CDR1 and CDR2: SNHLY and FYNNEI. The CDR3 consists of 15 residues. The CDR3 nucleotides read TGTGCCAGCAGTGCGGGGGGGGCAACCACAGATACGCAGTATTTT. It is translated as CASSAGGATTDTQYF.

The CDR3 loop reads CASSLMGASNQPQHF. Written as DNA, the CDR3 is TGTGCCAGCAGCTTAATGGGGGCCAGCAATCAGCCCCAGCATTTT. The chain employs TRBV7-8 and TRBJ1-5; tentatively, D is TRBD1 (6 bases). The V end was cut by 2 bases, the J end by 1 base, with 9 bases between. CDR1 SGHVS and CDR2 FQNEAQ come from the germline V gene. The CDR3 extends over 15 amino acids.

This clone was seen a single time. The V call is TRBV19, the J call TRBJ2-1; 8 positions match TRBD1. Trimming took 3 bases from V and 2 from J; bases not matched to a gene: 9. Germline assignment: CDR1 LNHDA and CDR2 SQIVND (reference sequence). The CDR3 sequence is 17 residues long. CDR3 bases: TGTGCCAGTAGTATGGGTCGAACAGGGGGTCCCTACAATGAGCAGTTCTTC. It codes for CASSMGRTGGPYNEQFF. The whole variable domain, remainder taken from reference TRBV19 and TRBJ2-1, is DGGITQSPKYLFRKEGQNVTLSCEQNLNHDAMYWYRQDPGQGLRLIYYSQIVNDFQKGDIAEGYSVSREKKESFPLTVTSAQKNPTAFYLCASSMGRTGGPYNEQFFGPGTRLTVL.

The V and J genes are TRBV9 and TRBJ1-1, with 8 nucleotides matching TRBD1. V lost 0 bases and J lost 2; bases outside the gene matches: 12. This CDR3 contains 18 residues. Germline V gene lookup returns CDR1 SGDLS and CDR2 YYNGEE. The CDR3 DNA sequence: TGTGCCAGCAGCGTAGGAGCAGGGGGCGCGGGGCTTAACACTGAAGCTTTCTTT. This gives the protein CASSVGAGGAGLNTEAFF.